This T cell receptor beta chain appears in the sequencing data of a study of blood T cell repertoires in COVID-19. In the study overall: Samples came from the United States, Italy and Spain, spanning acute and convalescent COVID-19.

V trimming: 2 bases; J trimming: 3 bases; junction bases outside the gene matches: 5. The CDR3 consists of 17 residues. From germline, CDR1 is SGHTA and CDR2 FQGNSA. Measured with immunoSEQ multiplex PCR; TCRdb has only the in-frame clones, and not every one. Here the sample spans approximately 93,000 clones, about 86% being singletons. A Seattle source enrolled patients during active infection and followed them longitudinally. This clone was picked up one time. This chain links TRBV7-2 with TRBJ2-2; TRBD2 aligns across 11 bases. The sequence was obtained from a man between 50 and 59 years old with COVID-19, enrolled during active disease. Sequenced material: peripheral blood. The CDR3 sequence: CASSLFASGGYTGELFF. In DNA, the CDR3 is TGTGCCAGCAGCTTATTCGCTAGCGGGGGGTACACCGGGGAGCTGTTTTTT.